This T cell receptor (beta chain) was identified in a study of cytomegalovirus exposure and HLA in healthy donors. Study conclusions and caveats: It is likely that the observed cluster of highly shared sequence variants was a sequencing artifact.

As regards this clone: Its target is not known.

The donors (healthy individuals) were bone marrow donors. Trimming cost V 5 bases and J 7 bases; bases outside gene matches: 8. The CDR3 is 13 amino acids. The germline V gene encodes CDR1 LNHDA and CDR2 SQIVND (reference sequence). PCR employed 60 Vbeta and 13 Jbeta primers. The assay was immunoSEQ multiplex PCR, and TCRdb's table has in-frame clones only and misses some. The sample shows under 130,000 clones, 79% of them seen only once. This chain links TRBV19 with TRBJ2-7; 7 bases are a match to TRBD2. Sequencing was done on a sample of PBMCs. This clonotype was obtained from a man between 50 and 59 years old in good health and CMV-seropositive. This CDR3 reads CASSPGLVGEQYF. The CDR3 bases are TGTGCCAGTAGTCCAGGACTAGTAGGAGAGCAGTACTTC.